A selection of T cell receptor beta chains follows, all from one sample in a study of blood T cells in healthy people across ages. TCRdb independently ran MiXCR on the 5' RACE reads; one entry per CDR3 protein. The repertoire has 790,000 or so distinct CDR3 sequences, just over 55% of them found once; the top ten carry roughly 25%. Sequenced material: blood. Every receptor here comes from a man aged 40-49 years in good health. Both conserved end residues are part of each CDR3. A D gene is named only where the DNA matches it firmly. Only part of the rows carry a size: once, few, many, or a class if the clone is expanded.

j_gene: TRBJ2-1; d_gene: TRBD2; abundance: -; v_gene: TRBV6-5; CDR3aa: CASGMVGLAREQFF; CDR3nt: TGTGCCAGCGGGATGGTGGGACTAGCACGGGAGCAGTTCTTC
j_gene: TRBJ2-5; d_gene: -; abundance: -; v_gene: TRBV5-1; CDR3aa: CASSLNFREETQYF; CDR3nt: TGCGCCAGCAGCTTGAATTTCAGGGAAGAGACCCAGTACTTC
j_gene: TRBJ2-1; d_gene: TRBD2; abundance: -; v_gene: TRBV4-2; CDR3aa: CASSQEAGGYNEQFF; CDR3nt: TGTGCCAGCAGCCAAGAAGCGGGGGGGTACAATGAGCAGTTCTTC
j_gene: TRBJ2-5; d_gene: -; abundance: few; v_gene: TRBV20-1; CDR3aa: CSAIGKWETQYF; CDR3nt: TGCAGTGCTATCGGAAAGTGGGAGACCCAGTACTTC
j_gene: TRBJ2-3; d_gene: TRBD1; abundance: few; v_gene: TRBV4-2; CDR3aa: CASSLTLGQGADTQYF; CDR3nt: TGTGCCAGCAGTCTAACATTGGGACAGGGGGCAGATACGCAGTATTTT
j_gene: TRBJ2-7; d_gene: -; abundance: -; v_gene: TRBV6-1; CDR3aa: CASSEESEQYF; CDR3nt: TGTGCCAGCAGTGAAGAGTCCGAGCAGTACTTC
j_gene: TRBJ2-3; d_gene: TRBD2; abundance: -; v_gene: TRBV6-2/TRBV6-3; CDR3aa: CASKSGSLDTQYF; CDR3nt: TGTGCCAGCAAGAGCGGGAGTCTAGATACGCAGTATTTT
j_gene: TRBJ2-7; d_gene: TRBD2; abundance: few; v_gene: TRBV20-1; CDR3aa: CSARESSGRTYERYF; CDR3nt: TGCAGTGCTAGAGAGAGTAGCGGGCGAACCTACGAGCGGTACTTC
j_gene: TRBJ1-1; d_gene: -; abundance: -; v_gene: TRBV27; CDR3aa: CASKIGVNTEAFF; CDR3nt: TGTGCCAGCAAAATAGGGGTGAACACTGAAGCTTTCTTT
j_gene: TRBJ2-1; d_gene: TRBD2; abundance: -; v_gene: TRBV4-1; CDR3aa: CASSPILAAMEQFF; CDR3nt: TGCGCCAGCAGTCCGATACTAGCGGCCATGGAGCAGTTCTTC
j_gene: TRBJ2-5; d_gene: -; abundance: -; v_gene: TRBV29-1; CDR3aa: CSVAGRDPQETQYF; CDR3nt: TGCAGCGTTGCGGGCAGGGATCCCCAAGAGACCCAGTACTTC
j_gene: TRBJ1-4; d_gene: -; abundance: few; v_gene: TRBV7-2; CDR3aa: CASSLVTGANEKLFF; CDR3nt: TGTGCCAGCAGCTTAGTCACGGGAGCTAATGAAAAACTGTTTTTT
j_gene: TRBJ2-7; d_gene: -; abundance: -; v_gene: TRBV29-1; CDR3aa: CSGAGAVGYNEQYF; CDR3nt: TGCAGCGGCGCAGGGGCGGTGGGATACAATGAGCAGTACTTC
j_gene: TRBJ2-5; d_gene: TRBD1; abundance: -; v_gene: TRBV12-3/TRBV12-4; CDR3aa: CASGQGSQETQYF; CDR3nt: TGTGCCAGCGGACAGGGCTCCCAAGAGACCCAGTACTTC
j_gene: TRBJ1-2; d_gene: -; abundance: -; v_gene: TRBV6-2/TRBV6-3; CDR3aa: CASADNYGYTF; CDR3nt: TGTGCCAGCGCAGATAACTATGGCTACACCTTC
j_gene: TRBJ2-3; d_gene: -; abundance: -; v_gene: TRBV6-6; CDR3aa: CAGTTPAKTDTQYF; CDR3nt: TGTGCCGGCACAACTCCGGCTAAAACAGATACGCAGTATTTT
j_gene: TRBJ1-2; d_gene: -; abundance: -; v_gene: TRBV5-6; CDR3aa: CASSLRKNHGYTF; CDR3nt: TGTGCCAGCAGCTTGCGCAAAAACCATGGCTACACCTTC
j_gene: TRBJ2-4; d_gene: -; abundance: few; v_gene: TRBV28; CDR3aa: CASSQRTPLNIQYF; CDR3nt: TGTGCCAGCAGTCAAAGGACTCCCCTCAACATTCAGTACTTC
j_gene: TRBJ2-5; d_gene: -; abundance: -; v_gene: TRBV14; CDR3aa: CASSQRGLQKETQYF; CDR3nt: TGTGCCAGCAGCCAGCGGGGACTCCAGAAAGAGACCCAGTACTTC
j_gene: TRBJ1-2; d_gene: TRBD1; abundance: -; v_gene: TRBV6-1; CDR3aa: CASTRRGDRNDYTF; CDR3nt: TGTGCCAGCACCCGAAGAGGGGACAGGAATGACTACACCTTC
j_gene: TRBJ2-3; d_gene: TRBD2; abundance: few; v_gene: TRBV11-2; CDR3aa: CASSLGLASGDTQYF; CDR3nt: TGTGCCAGCAGCTTAGGACTGGCTAGCGGAGATACGCAGTATTTT
j_gene: TRBJ1-1; d_gene: -; abundance: -; v_gene: TRBV28; CDR3aa: CASSFLEGEAFF; CDR3nt: TGTGCCAGCAGTTTTTTGGAGGGGGAAGCTTTCTTT
j_gene: TRBJ2-7; d_gene: -; abundance: -; v_gene: TRBV10-3; CDR3aa: CAIQPWASSSYNEQYF; CDR3nt: TGTGCCATCCAACCTTGGGCCAGTAGCTCCTACAATGAGCAGTACTTC
j_gene: TRBJ2-1; d_gene: -; abundance: -; v_gene: TRBV7-2; CDR3aa: CASSSDGFSYNEQFF; CDR3nt: TGTGCCAGCAGCTCGGACGGCTTCTCCTACAATGAGCAGTTCTTC
j_gene: TRBJ2-5; d_gene: -; abundance: few; v_gene: TRBV7-9; CDR3aa: CASSMFLGTVKETQYF; CDR3nt: TGTGCCAGCAGCATGTTTTTGGGCACAGTAAAAGAGACCCAGTACTTC
j_gene: TRBJ2-1; d_gene: TRBD2; abundance: -; v_gene: TRBV7-3; CDR3aa: CASSLMVASGAREQFF; CDR3nt: TGTGCCAGCAGCTTAATGGTAGCTAGCGGGGCCAGGGAGCAGTTCTTC